These T cell receptor beta chains were read from a single sample in a study of blood T cell repertoires in COVID-19. Clones were sequenced by immunoSEQ multiplex PCR, and TCRdb holds only the in-frame ones, with some missing. The sample lists 190,000 or so clones, approximately 80% occurring once. Input material: peripheral blood. Every receptor here comes from a human donor with acute or convalescent COVID-19. The donor label of this sample is uncertain. CDR3s include the opening cysteine and the closing phenylalanine or tryptophan.

V gene	J gene	CDR3 protein
TRBV24-1	TRBJ2-3	CATSDLPRQERDTQYF
TRBV27	TRBJ2-3	CASSWGFREDTQYF
TRBV25-1	TRBJ2-7	CASRIDSGRVYEQYF
TRBV30	TRBJ2-3	CAWSAYVTSSTDTQYF
TRBV3-1/TRBV3-2	TRBJ2-3	CASSPGRTSGTTSTDTQYF
TRBV6-5	TRBJ1-2	CASRNRGISYGYTF
TRBV10-1	TRBJ2-7	CASSAQGSYEQYF
TRBV19	TRBJ2-4	CASRDTGLSGIQYF
TRBV5-1	TRBJ1-4	CASRLVPSGEKLFF
TRBV19	TRBJ2-2	CASSIGGGGLGTGELFF
TRBV3-1/TRBV3-2	TRBJ2-2	CASSRLGENTGELFF
TRBV30	TRBJ2-2	CAWSVTTGELFF
TRBV18	TRBJ1-4	CASSGSREELFF
TRBV25-1	TRBJ2-7	CASSGSGGGEQYF
TRBV6-2/TRBV6-3	TRBJ2-7	CASSFVSYEQYF
TRBV5-1	TRBJ1-2	CASSPTGGNYGYTF
TRBV5-5	TRBJ2-7	CASTPTGTRTPQQYF
TRBV19	TRBJ2-7	CASSRGAGNSEQYF
TRBV7-2	TRBJ2-5	CASRGQVQETQYF
TRBV4-3	TRBJ2-5	CASSQEGTSGSSVRETQYF
TRBV5-1	TRBJ2-3	CASSLERASTDTQYF
TRBV5-8	TRBJ2-7	CASSLSGAEQYF
TRBV14	TRBJ2-1	CASSQGLSSYNEQFF
TRBV7-7	TRBJ2-1	CASSPGTSGGNEQFF
TRBV9	TRBJ2-1	CASSVGGTSGRNEQFF
TRBV12-3/TRBV12-4	TRBJ1-1	CASSFEVSEAFF
TRBV14	TRBJ2-2	CASSHWGQGANTGELFF
TRBV5-1	TRBJ2-3	CASSLGTGGGTDTQYF
TRBV5-1	TRBJ2-2	CASSFLTGELFF